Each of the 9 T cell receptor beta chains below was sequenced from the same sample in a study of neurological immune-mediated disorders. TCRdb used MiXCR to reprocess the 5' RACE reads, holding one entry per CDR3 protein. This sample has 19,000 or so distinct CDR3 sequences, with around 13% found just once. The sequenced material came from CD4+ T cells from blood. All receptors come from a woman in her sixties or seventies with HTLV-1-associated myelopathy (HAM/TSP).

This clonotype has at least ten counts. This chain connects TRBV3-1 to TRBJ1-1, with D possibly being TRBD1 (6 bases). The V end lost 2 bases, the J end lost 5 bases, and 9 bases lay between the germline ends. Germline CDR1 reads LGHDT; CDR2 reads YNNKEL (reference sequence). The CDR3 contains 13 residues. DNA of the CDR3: TGTGCCAGCAGCCAACGGGGGCAGACTGAAGCTTTCTTT. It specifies CASSQRGQTEAFF.

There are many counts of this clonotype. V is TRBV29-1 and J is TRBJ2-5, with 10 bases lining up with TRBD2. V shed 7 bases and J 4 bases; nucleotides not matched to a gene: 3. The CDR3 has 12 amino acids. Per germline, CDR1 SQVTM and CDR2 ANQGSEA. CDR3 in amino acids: CSAGLAAETQYF. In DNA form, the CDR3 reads TGCAGCGCCGGACTAGCGGCAGAGACCCAGTACTTC.

The CDR3 loop is CSASWRASLNEQFF. The CDR3 DNA sequence: TGCAGTGCTAGCTGGAGGGCCTCTTTAAATGAGCAGTTCTTC. The chain carries TRBV20-1 and TRBJ2-1; maybe TRBD2 (6 bases). This CDR3 has 14 amino acids. V lost 3 bases and J 7 bases, leaving 16 bases between the germline ends. Germline CDR1 and CDR2: DFQATT and SNEGSKA (reference sequence).

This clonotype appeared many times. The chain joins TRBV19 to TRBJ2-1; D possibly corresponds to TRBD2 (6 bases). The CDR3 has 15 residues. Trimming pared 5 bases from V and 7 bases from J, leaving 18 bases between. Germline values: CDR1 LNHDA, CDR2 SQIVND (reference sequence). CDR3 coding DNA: TGTGCCAGTAGTTTCGGACTAACACTCTTAAATGAGCAGTTCTTC. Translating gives CASSFGLTLLNEQFF. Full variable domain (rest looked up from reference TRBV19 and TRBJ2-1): DGGITQSPKYLFRKEGQNVTLSCEQNLNHDAMYWYRQDPGQGLRLIYYSQIVNDFQKGDIAEGYSVSREKKESFPLTVTSAQKNPTAFYLCASSFGLTLLNEQFFGPGTRLTVL.

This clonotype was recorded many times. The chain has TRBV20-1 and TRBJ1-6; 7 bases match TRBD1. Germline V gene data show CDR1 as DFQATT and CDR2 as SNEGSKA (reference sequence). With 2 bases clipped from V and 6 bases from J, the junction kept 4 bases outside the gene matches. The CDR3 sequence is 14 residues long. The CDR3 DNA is TGCAGTGCTAGACTGGGACAGCTTAATTCACCCCTCCACTTT. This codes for CSARLGQLNSPLHF.

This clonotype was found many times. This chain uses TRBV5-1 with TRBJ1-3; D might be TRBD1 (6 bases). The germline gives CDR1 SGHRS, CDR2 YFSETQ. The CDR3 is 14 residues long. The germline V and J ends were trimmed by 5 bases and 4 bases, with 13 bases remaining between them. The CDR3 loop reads CASRQQGSGNTIYF. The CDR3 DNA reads TGCGCCAGCAGACAACAGGGTTCCGGAAACACCATATATTTT.

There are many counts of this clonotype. CDR3 DNA: TGCAGTGCCAACAGGGGTAGTCAGCCCCAGCATTTT. As protein: CSANRGSQPQHF. The chain uses TRBV20-1 and TRBJ1-5; 7 positions agree with TRBD1. The CDR3 spans 12 residues. J lost 6 bases, V lost 6 bases, and 5 bases had no gene match. Germline assignment: CDR1 DFQATT and CDR2 SNEGSKA (reference sequence).

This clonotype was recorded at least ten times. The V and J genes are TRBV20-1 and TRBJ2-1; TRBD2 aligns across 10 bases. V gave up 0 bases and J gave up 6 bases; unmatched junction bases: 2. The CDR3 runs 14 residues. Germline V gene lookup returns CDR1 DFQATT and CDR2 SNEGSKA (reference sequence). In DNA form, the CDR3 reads TGCAGTGCTAGAGATAGCGGGAGGATCAATGAGCAGTTCTTC. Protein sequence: CSARDSGRINEQFF.

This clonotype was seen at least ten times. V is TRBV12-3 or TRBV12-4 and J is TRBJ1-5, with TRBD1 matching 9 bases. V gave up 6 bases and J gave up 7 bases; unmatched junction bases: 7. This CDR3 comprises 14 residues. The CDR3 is CASSATGGWQPQHF. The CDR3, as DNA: TGTGCCAGCAGCGCGACAGGGGGATGGCAGCCCCAGCATTTT.